This entry concerns a single T cell receptor (beta chain). The antigen is undetermined. These data originate in a study of vaccination and CD4 T cells after COVID-19. Study-level background: Cells were stimulated with overlapping spike peptide pools from SARS-CoV-2, HCoV-NL63, HCoV-OC43 and HCoV-229E.

Treatment of the sample: roughly 10-day PBMC culture with coronavirus spike peptide pools or control peptides (ViraFEST assay). Days 3 and 7 were when half the medium was replaced with fresh IL-2 medium. Oncomine TCR Beta short-read sequencing was applied to DNA from cultured CD4+ T cells. TCRdb processed the PCR reads anew with MiXCR; each CDR3 protein has one entry. The data show more than 9,500 distinct CDR3 sequences, about 37% seen once. Findings and limits, study-wide: Researchers report that a median about 89% of reactive clones in convalescent patients surfaced only post-vaccination.

V was cut by 6 bases and J by 5 bases, with 5 bases left in between. From germline, CDR1 is MRHNA and CDR2 SNTAGT. The CDR3 spans 11 residues. The chain has TRBV6-4 and TRBJ1-5; no reliable D call. This receptor was identified in a human donor with COVID-19. Sequencing input: cultured CD4+ T cells from blood. The CDR3 region has the DNA TGTGCCAGCAGGGTATATCAGCCCCAGCATTTT. It encodes CASRVYQPQHF.